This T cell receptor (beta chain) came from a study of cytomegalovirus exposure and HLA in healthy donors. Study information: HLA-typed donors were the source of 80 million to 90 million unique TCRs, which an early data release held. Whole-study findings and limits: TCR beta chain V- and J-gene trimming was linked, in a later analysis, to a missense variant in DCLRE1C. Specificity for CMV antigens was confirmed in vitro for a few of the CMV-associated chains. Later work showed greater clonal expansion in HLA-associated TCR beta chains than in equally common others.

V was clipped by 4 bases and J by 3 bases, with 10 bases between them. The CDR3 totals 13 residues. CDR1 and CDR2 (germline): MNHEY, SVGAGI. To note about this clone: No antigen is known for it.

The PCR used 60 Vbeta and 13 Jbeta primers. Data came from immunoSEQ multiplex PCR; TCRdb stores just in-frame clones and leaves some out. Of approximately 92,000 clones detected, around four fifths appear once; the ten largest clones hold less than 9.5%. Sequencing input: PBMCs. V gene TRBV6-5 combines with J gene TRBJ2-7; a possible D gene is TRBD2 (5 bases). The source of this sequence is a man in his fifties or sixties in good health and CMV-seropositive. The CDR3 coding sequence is TGTGCCAGCAGTTGGAGTAGCGTCTACGAGCAGTACTTC. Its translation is CASSWSSVYEQYF.